This paragraph covers one TCR beta chain sequence. Per the study methods: Amplification from reference gene primers served as the basis for estimated nucleated cell counts. Repertoires were generated with immunoSEQ multiplex PCR, while TCRdb's copy carries only in-frame clones and drops some. V and J calls and clone size come straight from that table; D and trimming were deduced from the DNA. The table includes fewer than 70,000 clones, roughly 79% detected once. The data belong to a study of blood T cell repertoires in COVID-19. Overall study context: Samples of COVID-19 (acute and convalescent) were obtained from the United States, Italy and Spain. From T cells, B-cell-depleted T cells, or PBMCs came the material, which was cDNA or gDNA.

Per germline, CDR1 SGHRS and CDR2 YFSETQ. V gave up 10 bases and J gave up 5 bases; unmatched junction bases: 14. This CDR3 comprises 14 residues. This TCR was recovered from a man aged 60 to 75 with acute or convalescent COVID-19. The chain has TRBV5-1 and TRBJ2-7, with 8 nucleotides matching TRBD2. The sequenced sample consisted of peripheral blood. CDR3 nucleotide sequence: TGCGCCTCCCGACCAGGACTAGCAGACGACGAGCAGTACTTC. Its translation is CASRPGLADDEQYF.